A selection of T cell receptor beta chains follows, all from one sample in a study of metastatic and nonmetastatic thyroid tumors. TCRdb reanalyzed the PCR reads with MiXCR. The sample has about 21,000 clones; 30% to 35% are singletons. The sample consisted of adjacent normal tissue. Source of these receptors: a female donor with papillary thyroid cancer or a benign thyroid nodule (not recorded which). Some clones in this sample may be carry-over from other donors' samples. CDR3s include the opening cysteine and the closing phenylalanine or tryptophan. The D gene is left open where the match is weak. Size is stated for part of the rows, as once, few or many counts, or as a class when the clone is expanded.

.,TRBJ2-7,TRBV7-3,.,TGTGCCAGCAGCTTATCGAAGTCTGGCGAGCAGTACTTC,CASSLSKSGEQYF
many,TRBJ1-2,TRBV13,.,TGTGCCAGCAGCTTAGAGGCAGAAAATGGCTACACCTTC,CASSLEAENGYTF
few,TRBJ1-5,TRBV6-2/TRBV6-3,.,TGTGCCAGCAGTTACAGCGGGGTTGGCAATCAGCCCCAGCATTTT,CASSYSGVGNQPQHF
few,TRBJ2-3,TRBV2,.,TGTGCCAGCAGTAGGACAACTAGCACAGATACGCAGTATTTT,CASSRTTSTDTQYF
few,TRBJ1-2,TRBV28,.,TGTGCCAGCAGTTTAAGCAGGGTGGGCTATGGCTACACCTTC,CASSLSRVGYGYTF
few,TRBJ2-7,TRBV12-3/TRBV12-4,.,TGTGCCAGCAGTTTAGGCTTTATCCCGGAGGAGCAGTACTTC,CASSLGFIPEEQYF
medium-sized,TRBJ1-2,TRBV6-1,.,TGTGCCAGCAGAGGGCAGGGAACCTATGGCTACACCTTC,CASRGQGTYGYTF
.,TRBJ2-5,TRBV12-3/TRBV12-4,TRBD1,TGTGCCAGCAGTTTGGAGCCAGGGGGCCGTGACCAAGAGACCCAGTACTTC,CASSLEPGGRDQETQYF
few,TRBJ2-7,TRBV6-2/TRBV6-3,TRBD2,TGTGCCAGCAGCCCCAAGGGACTAGCGGACTACGAGCAGTACTTC,CASSPKGLADYEQYF
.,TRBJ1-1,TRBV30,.,TGTGCCTGGACGACGGGAACTATGAACACTGAAGCTTTCTTT,CAWTTGTMNTEAFF
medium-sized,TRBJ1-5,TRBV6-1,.,TGTGCCAGCAGTGAGGACTCTCTTCGGGGGCAGCCCCAGCATTTT,CASSEDSLRGQPQHF
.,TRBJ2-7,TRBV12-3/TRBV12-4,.,TGTGCCAGCAGACACACGGGCTACGGGTTCTCCTACGAGCAGTACTTC,CASRHTGYGFSYEQYF
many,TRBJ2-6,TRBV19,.,TGTGCCAGTAGTACCTTCAATAAGGGTCTCTCTGGGGCCAACGTCCTGACTTTC,CASSTFNKGLSGANVLTF
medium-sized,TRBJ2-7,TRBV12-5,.,TGTGCTAGTGGTTTGGAGCGGGCGAACTCCTACGAGCAGTACTTC,CASGLERANSYEQYF
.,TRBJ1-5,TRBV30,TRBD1,TGTGCCTGGAGTGTGCCAAGACAGGGATTCAATCAGCCCCAGCATTTT,CAWSVPRQGFNQPQHF
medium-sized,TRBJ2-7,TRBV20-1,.,TGCAGTGCTCTGGGCCGGGACCAAATGGGGGAGCAGTACTTC,CSALGRDQMGEQYF
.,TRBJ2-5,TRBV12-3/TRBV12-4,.,TGTGCCAGCAGTTTAAGAGAGACCCAGTACTTC,CASSLRETQYF
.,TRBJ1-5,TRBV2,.,TGTGCCAGCAGTGAAGCCGGCTCAAAGCAGCCCCAGCATTTT,CASSEAGSKQPQHF
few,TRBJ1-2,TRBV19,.,TGTGCCAGTAGTAGGGACGAGGTGGGAGGCTACACCTTC,CASSRDEVGGYTF
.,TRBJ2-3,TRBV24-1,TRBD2,TGTGCCACCAGTGATTTTCCAGCGGGAATCACAGATACGCAGTATTTT,CATSDFPAGITDTQYF
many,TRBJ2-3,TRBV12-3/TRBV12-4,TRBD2,TGTGCCAGCAGAGTTAGCGGGGGGGCCCGGAGCACAGATACGCAGTATTTT,CASRVSGGARSTDTQYF
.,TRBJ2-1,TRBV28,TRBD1,TGTGCCAGCAGTTTAGTGGGGACAGGGTTTAACAATGAGCAGTTCTTC,CASSLVGTGFNNEQFF
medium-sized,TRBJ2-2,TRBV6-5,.,TGTGCCAGCAGTTACTCGAGTCAGGGTCCCGGGGAGCTGTTTTTT,CASSYSSQGPGELFF
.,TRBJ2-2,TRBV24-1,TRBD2,TGTGCCACCAGTGATGGACTAGCGGGAGACACCGGGGAGCTGTTTTTT,CATSDGLAGDTGELFF
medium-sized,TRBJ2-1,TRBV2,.,TGTGCCAGCAGGAACTCTATAGCGCGAGAGCAGTTCTTC,CASRNSIAREQFF
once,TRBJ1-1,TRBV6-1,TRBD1,TGTGCCAGAAGCCGGGGGGTAAATCGACAGGGATGGGGGGCTCTCTTT,CARSRGVNRQGWGALF
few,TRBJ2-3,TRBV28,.,TGTGCCAGCAGTTTGGAGCCGAGCACAGATACGCAGTATTTT,CASSLEPSTDTQYF
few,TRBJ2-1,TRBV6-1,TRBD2,TGTGCCAGCAGGTCTAGCGGTCAGAGGTTCAATGAGCAGTTCTTC,CASRSSGQRFNEQFF
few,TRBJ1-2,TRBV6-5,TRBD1,TGTGCCACCGTTAACAGGGGGCGTATTGATGGCTACACCTTC,CATVNRGRIDGYTF
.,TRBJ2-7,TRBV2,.,TGTGCCAGCCGTGAAAGTGGGCAGACCTACGCGCAGTACTTC,CASRESGQTYAQYF
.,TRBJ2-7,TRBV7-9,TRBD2,TGTGCCAGCAGCTTAGCAGCGGGGGGGCGCTACGAGCAGTACTTC,CASSLAAGGRYEQYF
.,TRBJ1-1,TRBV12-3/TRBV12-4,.,TGTGCCAGCATTGTAGATTCGAGGCTGGCCACTGAAGCTTTCTTT,CASIVDSRLATEAFF
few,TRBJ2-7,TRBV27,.,TGTGCCAGCAGTATCGGGGACGGAACCTACGAGCAGTACTTC,CASSIGDGTYEQYF
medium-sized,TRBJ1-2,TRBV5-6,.,TGTGCCAGCAGCTTGGGCAGCTCTTATGGCTACACCTTC,CASSLGSSYGYTF
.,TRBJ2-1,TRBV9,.,TGTGCCAGCAGCGCCTTTTCGTCCGGGAGAAATGAGCAGTTCTTC,CASSAFSSGRNEQFF
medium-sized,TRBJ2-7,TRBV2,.,TGTGCCAGCAGTGCCGACAGGATTTCAAGTCGGTACTTC,CASSADRISSRYF
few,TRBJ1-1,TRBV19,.,TGTGCCAGTTATTACGGGCGGGGCACTGAAGCTTTCTTT,CASYYGRGTEAFF
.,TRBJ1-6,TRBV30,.,TGTGCCTGGAACCGGGACGGCTCCTATAATTCACCCCTCCACTTT,CAWNRDGSYNSPLHF